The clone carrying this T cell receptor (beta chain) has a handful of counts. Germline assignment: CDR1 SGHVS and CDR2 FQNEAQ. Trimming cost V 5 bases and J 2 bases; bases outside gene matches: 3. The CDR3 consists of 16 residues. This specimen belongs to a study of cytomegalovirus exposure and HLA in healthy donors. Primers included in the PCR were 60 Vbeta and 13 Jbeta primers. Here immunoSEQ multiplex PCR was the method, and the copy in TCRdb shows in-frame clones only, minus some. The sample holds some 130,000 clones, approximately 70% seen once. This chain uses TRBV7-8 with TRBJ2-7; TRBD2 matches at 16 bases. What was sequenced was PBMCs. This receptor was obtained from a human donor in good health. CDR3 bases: TGTGCCAGCAGCCCTGGGACTAGCGGGAGGGCCTACGAGCAGTACTTC. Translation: CASSPGTSGRAYEQYF.